One T cell receptor (beta chain) is described in this entry. The data were taken from a study of blood T cell repertoires in COVID-19. Per the original data handling: Amplified reference gene primers provided the basis for estimating nucleated cell counts. Here immunoSEQ multiplex PCR was the method, and the copy in TCRdb shows in-frame clones only, minus some. V and J calls and clone size follow that table, whereas D and trimming were derived from the DNA. Of about 130,000 clones listed, approximately 77% are singletons. The receptor's source is a man aged 80 or over with acute or convalescent COVID-19. The sequenced material came from peripheral blood.

The DNA of the CDR3 is TGTGCCAGCAGTGAAGGGTGGACAGGACCTCGGGCCTACGAGCAGTACTTC. Protein: CASSEGWTGPRAYEQYF. The rearrangement links TRBV2 to TRBJ2-7; 7 bases fit TRBD1. In germline, CDR1 is SNHLY, CDR2 FYNNEI. V lost 1 base and J lost 2; bases outside the gene matches: 11. This CDR3 region has 17 residues.